The 30 T cell receptor beta chains reported below all come from one sample, sequenced in a study of shared clonotypes between healthy human individuals. The repertoire was sequenced with immunoSEQ multiplex PCR; TCRdb's copy has only in-frame clones and lacks some. The sample has 950,000 to 1,100,000 clones; approximately 80% are singletons. Sequenced: memory CD4+ T cells from PBMCs. As for subset: CD45RA-negative fraction. The receptors were sampled from a young man in good health. Some clones in this sample may be carry-over from other donors' samples.

This clone was counted a few times. The chain carries TRBV18 and TRBJ2-2; the D is unclear. The length of the CDR3 is 13 residues. Germline V gives CDR1 KGHSH, CDR2 LQKENI. The V gene lost 6 bases and the J gene lost 6 bases, with 11 bases spanning the gap. The CDR3 DNA reads TGTGCCAGCTCCTTTAATCGGCCCGGGGAGCTGTTTTTT. This codes for CASSFNRPGELFF.

The V and J genes are TRBV5-6 and TRBJ2-1, with TRBD1 identical over 7 bases. The CDR3 runs to 12 residues. Unmatched junction bases numbered 9, after V lost 4 bases and J lost 14 bases. Per the germline V gene, CDR1 is SGHDT and CDR2 is YYEEEE. CDR3 in amino acids: CASSLDRVREFF. Here the CDR3 DNA reads TGTGCCAGCAGCCTCGACAGGGTTAGGGAGTTCTTC.

The rearrangement links TRBV5-6 to TRBJ2-7, with a tentative D call TRBD2 (6 bases). The length of the CDR3 is 16 residues. The germline gives CDR1 SGHDT, CDR2 YYEEEE. Trimming took off 0 bases at V and 3 bases at J, with 16 bases between the two ends. The CDR3 DNA follows: TGTGCCAGCAGCTTGGCCCCCTCCGGGACTCTCTACGAGCAGTACTTC. Amino acids: CASSLAPSGTLYEQYF.

This chain uses TRBV19 with TRBJ2-4, with unresolved D. V was pared by 4 bases and J by 0 bases, with 7 bases between. CDR1 is LNHDA and CDR2 is SQIVND in the germline V gene (reference sequence). CDR3 length: 14 amino acids. The CDR3 reads CASSTELAKNIQYF. The CDR3 region has the DNA TGTGCCAGTAGTACTGAACTAGCCAAAAACATTCAGTACTTC.

For the CDR3, the DNA is TGTGCCAGCAGCAACCCCTGGAATGAGCAGTTCTTC. Amino acids: CASSNPWNEQFF. This sequence joins TRBV7-2 and TRBJ2-1; no definite D call. The CDR3 runs 12 residues. V was clipped by 5 bases and J by 7 bases, with 9 bases between them. Germline V lookup: CDR1 SGHTA, CDR2 FQGNSA. Complete variable domain (other parts from reference TRBV7-2 and TRBJ2-1): GAGVSQSPSNKVTEKGKDVELRCDPISGHTALYWYRQSLGQGLEFLIYFQGNSAPDKSGLPSDRFSAERTGGSVSTLTIQRTQQEDSAVYLCASSNPWNEQFFGPGTRLTVL.

About this clone itself: One junction end disagrees with the germline gene, perhaps due to a read error. Different DNA sequences within this sample yield the same CDR3. DNA of the CDR3: TGTGCCTGGAGTGTACAAGGGACCCAGTACTTC. It translates to CAWSVQGTQYF. V is TRBV30 and J is TRBJ2-5, with D unclear. Per the germline V gene, CDR1 is GTSNPN and CDR2 is SVGIG (reference sequence). The CDR3 spans 11 residues.

The chain employs TRBV7-9 and TRBJ2-1; 12 nucleotides align to TRBD2. V lost 5 bases and J lost 4; bases outside the gene matches: 15. Looked up from germline, CDR1 is SEHNR and CDR2 is FQNEAQ (reference sequence). The CDR3 is made up of 19 amino acids. The CDR3 coding sequence is TGTGCCAGCAGCCCAAACCCGGGACTAGCGGGTTCCACTTACAATGAGCAGTTCTTC. Amino acids: CASSPNPGLAGSTYNEQFF.

This sequence joins TRBV9 and TRBJ1-3; 7 nucleotides align to TRBD1. CDR1 is SGDLS, CDR2 YYNGEE, per germline. V was pared by 0 bases and J by 0 bases, with 6 bases of the junction left unmatched. This CDR3 has 17 amino acids. CDR3: CASSVGTGARSGNTIYF. CDR3 in DNA: TGTGCCAGCAGCGTAGGGACAGGCGCCCGCTCTGGAAACACCATATATTTT.

The chain couples TRBV7-9 to TRBJ1-3; TRBD1 is a possible D gene (5 bases). Germline V gene data show CDR1 as SEHNR and CDR2 as FQNEAQ (reference sequence). CDR3 length equals 14 residues. Deletions cut 1 base from V and 4 bases from J, with 8 bases between. The CDR3, as DNA: TGTGCCAGCAGCTTAGAACAGGCAGGAAACACCATATATTTT. Translating gives CASSLEQAGNTIYF.

The chain employs TRBV6-1 and TRBJ2-2; 7 bases agree with TRBD2. Trimming at V came to 1 base and at J to 6 bases, leaving 14 bases not matched to a gene. This CDR3 spans 18 amino acids. Germline V lookup: CDR1 MNHNS, CDR2 SASEGT. The CDR3 region has the DNA TGTGCCAGCAGTGAAGGAGCCGAAAGGGCGGGAGCCCCCGGGGAGCTGTTTTTT. Its translation is CASSEGAERAGAPGELFF.

Turning to this clone: One end of the junction is discordant with germline, which a read error may explain. The V call is TRBV27, the J call TRBJ1-1; no definite D call. The CDR3 covers 15 residues. Looked up from germline, CDR1 is MNHEY and CDR2 is SMNVEV (reference sequence). For the CDR3, the DNA is TGTGCTAGCAGTCTTTGGCCGAGGTTGGACACTGAAGCTTTCTTT. Amino acid sequence: CASSLWPRLDTEAFF.

The chain has TRBV11-2 and TRBJ2-1, with a tentative D call TRBD2 (5 bases). CDR1 is SGHAT and CDR2 is FQNNGV in the germline V gene. V was trimmed by 5 bases and J by 5 bases, leaving 19 bases between them. This CDR3 region has 16 residues. This chain's CDR3 is CASSDFEGPHHNEQFF. The CDR3 DNA sequence: TGTGCCAGCAGCGACTTTGAGGGCCCCCACCACAATGAGCAGTTCTTC.

The chain recombines TRBV27 with TRBJ2-3; D is possibly TRBD1 (6 bases). V lost 4 bases, J lost 4 bases, and 12 bases lay in between. In germline, CDR1 is MNHEY, CDR2 SMNVEV (reference sequence). The CDR3 sequence is 14 residues long. CDR3 sequence (DNA): TGTGCCAGCAGTTCTAAACAGGGTCCAGATACGCAGTATTTT. This sequence encodes CASSSKQGPDTQYF.

The V and J genes are TRBV4-1 and TRBJ2-3; 8 bases agree with TRBD2. This CDR3 region has 16 residues. V shed 1 base, J shed 6 bases, and the junction held 9 bases outside the gene matches. CDR1 MGHRA and CDR2 YSYEKL come from the germline V gene. The CDR3 sequence: CASSQVPGTRVDTQYF. Written as DNA, the CDR3 is TGCGCCAGCAGCCAAGTTCCCGGGACTAGGGTGGATACGCAGTATTTT.

The V call is TRBV7-2, the J call TRBJ2-2; 7 bases line up with TRBD2. This CDR3 has 16 amino acids. Trimming removed 1 base from V and 0 bases from J; junction bases left unmatched: 2. Germline V gene lookup returns CDR1 SGHTA and CDR2 FQGNSA. The CDR3 loop is CASSLVGRTNTGELFF. CDR3 sequence (DNA): TGTGCCAGCAGCTTAGTCGGGAGGACGAACACCGGGGAGCTGTTTTTT.

This sequence joins TRBV9 and TRBJ2-7; 14 nucleotides line up with TRBD2. V lost 2 bases to trimming and J lost 7 bases; unmatched junction nucleotides: 8. Germline-derived CDR1 and CDR2 are SGDLS and YYNGEE. The CDR3 runs 16 residues. DNA for the CDR3: TGTGCCAGCAGCGTCACCGGGACTAGCGGGAGTGGAGAGCAGTACTTC. It encodes CASSVTGTSGSGEQYF.

The rearrangement joins TRBV25-1 to TRBJ2-2; D is unclear. Deletions cut 5 bases from V and 6 bases from J, with 10 bases between. Germline V gene data show CDR1 as MGHDK and CDR2 as SYGVNS. The length of the CDR3 is 13 residues. The DNA for the CDR3 is TGTGCCAGCAGTAGGGTAAGGGCCGGGGAGCTGTTTTTT. It encodes CASSRVRAGELFF.

The chain joins TRBV28 to TRBJ2-7; the D call may be TRBD1 or TRBD2 (7 bases each). Germline lookup yields CDR1 MDHEN and CDR2 SYDVKM. This CDR3 region has 14 residues. Deletions cut 10 bases from V and 0 bases from J, with 16 bases between. In DNA, the CDR3 is TGTGCCACCAGGGGGGCGGGAGACTCCTACGAGCAGTACTTC. This gives the protein CATRGAGDSYEQYF.

The rearrangement links TRBV19 to TRBJ2-1; tentatively, D is TRBD2 (5 bases). Trimming pared 1 base from V and 0 bases from J, leaving 10 bases between. This CDR3 region has 16 residues. Germline V gene data show CDR1 as LNHDA and CDR2 as SQIVND (reference sequence). DNA for the CDR3: TGTGCCAGTAGTATAGTCACGACTATCTCCTACAATGAGCAGTTCTTC. As protein: CASSIVTTISYNEQFF. Variable domain in full (rest from reference TRBV19 and TRBJ2-1): DGGITQSPKYLFRKEGQNVTLSCEQNLNHDAMYWYRQDPGQGLRLIYYSQIVNDFQKGDIAEGYSVSREKKESFPLTVTSAQKNPTAFYLCASSIVTTISYNEQFFGPGTRLTVL.

The rearrangement uses TRBV2 and TRBJ1-5; TRBD1 aligns across 7 bases. Germline V gives CDR1 SNHLY, CDR2 FYNNEI. The length of the CDR3 is 15 residues. J gave up 7 bases and V 6 bases, and 12 bases lay outside the gene matches. The CDR3 sequence: CASSHTDRVRQPQHF. The CDR3, as DNA: TGTGCCAGCAGCCACACTGACAGGGTACGCCAGCCCCAGCATTTT.

V is TRBV5-1 and J is TRBJ1-1; 10 bases agree with TRBD1. The CDR3 covers 12 residues. Losses at the gene ends were 4 bases for V and 11 bases for J; bases not matched to a gene: 5. In germline, CDR1 is SGHRS, CDR2 YFSETQ. CDR3: CASSPGQGPAFF. CDR3 bases: TGCGCCAGCAGCCCGGGACAGGGGCCGGCTTTCTTT.

The chain couples TRBV6-1 to TRBJ2-1; D unclear. The V gene lost 2 bases and the J gene lost 9 bases, with 11 bases spanning the gap. The CDR3 consists of 13 residues. Germline V gives CDR1 MNHNS, CDR2 SASEGT. The CDR3 loop is CASSESRPGEQFF. The CDR3, as DNA: TGTGCCAGCAGTGAATCCCGACCGGGTGAGCAGTTCTTC.

V and J are TRBV2 and TRBJ1-4; D call uncertain. Germline V lookup: CDR1 SNHLY, CDR2 FYNNEI. CDR3 length: 14 amino acids. V was pared by 5 bases and J by 7 bases, with 14 bases between. CDR3 coding DNA: TGTGCCAGCAGTCGAAACGCGGGCGGTGAAAAACTGTTTTTT. Translating it yields CASSRNAGGEKLFF.

V and J are TRBV20-1 and TRBJ1-1; the D is unclear. The germline V gene has CDR1 DFQATT and CDR2 SNEGSKA (reference sequence). The length of the CDR3 is 11 residues. Trimming stripped 6 bases from V and 1 base from J, with 6 bases between. In DNA form, the CDR3 reads TGCAGTGCGTGGAAGAACACTGAAGCTTTCTTT. Its translation: CSAWKNTEAFF.

The sample holds many counts of this clone. Other nucleotide sequences in the sample specify the same CDR3. V gene TRBV7-3 combines with J gene TRBJ2-3; D is undetermined. Per germline, CDR1 SGHTA and CDR2 FQGTGA. The CDR3 length is 14 residues. The V gene lost 2 bases and the J gene lost 2 bases, with 8 bases spanning the gap. The CDR3 DNA sequence: TGTGCCAGCAGCTTAGACGGTAACACAGATACGCAGTATTTT. It is translated as CASSLDGNTDTQYF.

As for this clone: Other DNA sequences of this sample code for an identical CDR3. This chain connects TRBV5-1 to TRBJ2-1; D is possibly TRBD2 (5 bases). The CDR3 is 16 amino acids. CDR1 is SGHRS and CDR2 is YFSETQ in the germline V gene. V lost 0 bases, J lost 1 base, and 11 bases lay in between. CDR3 sequence reads: CASSLASPSSYNEQFF. In DNA, the CDR3 is TGCGCCAGCAGCTTGGCTAGCCCATCTTCCTACAATGAGCAGTTCTTC. The full variable domain, with the rest looked up from reference TRBV5-1 and TRBJ2-1, is KAGVTQTPRYLIKTRGQQVTLSCSPISGHRSVSWYQQTPGQGLQFLFEYFSETQRNKGNFPGRFSGRQFSNSRSEMNVSTLELGDSALYLCASSLASPSSYNEQFFGPGTRLTVL.

The chain couples TRBV7-9 to TRBJ2-2, with 7 bases that match TRBD1. Germline loops: CDR1 SEHNR, CDR2 FQNEAQ (reference sequence). This CDR3 has 15 residues. Trimming removed 2 bases from V and 7 bases from J; junction bases left unmatched: 7. The CDR3 sequence is CASSLTGAPHGELFF. In nucleotides, the CDR3 is TGTGCCAGCAGCTTAACAGGGGCCCCCCACGGGGAGCTGTTTTTT.

Comment on this clone: One end of the junction fails to match germline, which may point to a read error. The rearrangement links TRBV10-3 to TRBJ2-7, with TRBD2 identical over 9 bases. The CDR3 spans 13 residues. Per germline, CDR1 ENHRY and CDR2 SYGVKD. CDR3 sequence: CAISVTDGTSLGF. CDR3 nucleotide sequence: TGTGCCATCAGTGTGACTGATGGGACTAGCCTAGGCTTC.

This rearrangement joins TRBV7-6 to TRBJ2-3, with TRBD2 identical over 10 bases. The CDR3 covers 17 residues. Germline CDR1 SGHVS, CDR2 FNYEAQ. Trimming took 5 bases from V and 8 from J; bases not matched to a gene: 16. This CDR3 reads CASSPQGGAGGPATQYF. In nucleotides, the CDR3 is TGTGCCAGCAGCCCCCAGGGGGGAGCGGGAGGGCCTGCTACGCAGTATTTT.

The gene calls are TRBV5-4 and TRBJ2-5; the match to TRBD2 covers 15 bases. CDR1 and CDR2 from the germline V gene are SGHNT and YYREEE (reference sequence). This CDR3 is built from 18 residues. The V segment lost 4 bases and the J segment 6 bases; nucleotides outside the gene matches: 13. Here the CDR3 DNA reads TGTGCCAGCAGCGCGGCGGGACTAGCGGGAGGTGGTAGGCAGACCCAGTACTTC. Encoded protein: CASSAAGLAGGGRQTQYF.